Below are 5 T cell receptor beta chains sequenced from a single sample in a study of blood T cell repertoires in COVID-19. Data came from immunoSEQ multiplex PCR; TCRdb stores just in-frame clones and leaves some out. The sample has about 59,000 clones; about 90% are singletons. The sample taken for sequencing was peripheral blood. These receptor sequences come from a man older than 75 in a cohort sampled during active COVID-19.

The table lists this clone with a count of one. The chain uses TRBV19 and TRBJ1-3, with TRBD1 matching over 7 bases. The CDR3 length is 14 residues. The ends lost 5 bases at V and 1 base at J; junction bases unmatched: 2. Germline CDR1 LNHDA, CDR2 SQIVND (reference sequence). CDR3 sequence (DNA): TGTGCCAGTAGTGCGACAGGGTCTGGAAACACCATATATTTT. Its protein is CASSATGSGNTIYF.

The J gene is TRBJ1-5, the V gene TRBV21-1; no DNA check was done on the table's D call, TRBD1. TRBV21-1 is a listed pseudogene. The CDR3 has 15 residues. Written as DNA, the CDR3 is TGTGCCAGCAGCAGACAGGGGGCCGGCAATCAGCCCCAGCATTTT. This translates into CASSRQGAGNQPQHF.

The rearrangement links TRBV18 to TRBJ2-5; the D is unclear. There are 12 residues in the CDR3. V lost 3 bases to trimming and J lost 5 bases, with 7 bases between them. The germline V gene has CDR1 KGHSH and CDR2 LQKENI. The CDR3 here is CASSPRDETQYF. The DNA for the CDR3 is TGTGCCAGCTCACCGAGAGATGAGACCCAGTACTTC.

V usage is TRBV19 and J usage is TRBJ2-7; 11 bases line up with TRBD1. CDR3 size: 14 residues. The trim removed 4 bases at V and 7 bases at J, leaving 6 bases unmatched. Germline V gene data show CDR1 as LNHDA and CDR2 as SQIVND (reference sequence). This CDR3 is CASSTWDRGKEQYF. CDR3 nucleotides: TGTGCCAGTAGTACTTGGGACAGGGGGAAAGAGCAGTACTTC. Full variable domain (remainder filled in from reference TRBV19 and TRBJ2-7): DGGITQSPKYLFRKEGQNVTLSCEQNLNHDAMYWYRQDPGQGLRLIYYSQIVNDFQKGDIAEGYSVSREKKESFPLTVTSAQKNPTAFYLCASSTWDRGKEQYFGPGTRLTVT.

This clone was recorded only once. The CDR3 DNA reads as TGCGCCAGCAGCCAACCAACCTTTACAGGGGCAACTAATGAAAAACTGTTTTTT. Amino acids: CASSQPTFTGATNEKLFF. J is TRBJ1-4 and V is TRBV4-1, with 7 bases matching TRBD1. V dropped 2 bases and J dropped 0; count of bases not matched to a gene: 9. Germline CDR1 reads MGHRA; CDR2 reads YSYEKL. The CDR3 runs 18 residues.